This record covers a single T cell receptor beta chain. Authors' processing steps: Scientists estimated how many nucleated cells there were by amplifying reference gene primers. TCRdb keeps only in-frame clones here, not all; method: immunoSEQ multiplex PCR. D and trimming were read from the DNA, whereas the V and J calls and clone size are those reported in that table. The data contain around 130,000 clones, approximately 86% of them singletons. The data were obtained in a study of blood T cell repertoires in COVID-19. Study-wide context: Some COVID-19 samples were acute and others convalescent; all came from the United States, Italy and Spain. Nucleic acid was either cDNA or gDNA, and it came from T cells, B-cell-depleted T cells, or PBMCs.

Trimming shortened V by 1 base and J by 0 bases, and 15 bases separated the two germline ends. The CDR3 covers 18 residues. Germline lookup yields CDR1 LGHDT and CDR2 YNNKEL (reference sequence). Sequenced input: peripheral blood. The receptor was isolated from a human donor in a cohort sampled during active COVID-19. The chain couples TRBV3-1 (or the pseudogene TRBV3-2) to TRBJ1-4; maybe TRBD1 (6 bases). CDR3 sequence reads: CASSQGGHRGATNEKLFF. The CDR3 DNA reads as TGTGCCAGCAGCCAAGGGGGACACCGAGGGGCAACTAATGAAAAACTGTTTTTT.